The 14 T cell receptor beta chains listed next were all sequenced from one sample in a study of chemoradiotherapy in HPV16-positive cancers. Generated by immunoSEQ multiplex PCR, the TCRdb table keeps only in-frame clones and is missing some. Of under 7,000 clones listed, roughly 70% are singletons. The specimen comprised tumor tissue, sampled from a patient who underwent chemoradiotherapy. The receptors were gathered from a human donor with HPV-associated anogenital cancer.

The chain recombines TRBV7-9 with TRBJ2-7; D is uncertain. Germline CDR1 and CDR2: SEHNR and FQNEAQ (reference sequence). V shed 6 bases and J shed 6 bases, with 15 bases lying between them. The CDR3 contains 13 residues. CDR3 sequence reads: CASRYGRATEQYF. CDR3 nucleotide sequence: TGTGCCAGCAGGTACGGACGTGCGACCGAGCAGTACTTC.

The gene calls are TRBV18 and TRBJ1-3; D is uncertain. CDR1 KGHSH and CDR2 LQKENI come from the germline V gene. The CDR3 spans 14 residues. V lost 1 base to trimming and J lost 8 bases, with 12 bases between them. The CDR3 nucleotides read TGTGCCAGCTCACCACGGGCGTCCGGTGACACCATATATTTT. Its translation is CASSPRASGDTIYF.

The chain couples TRBV19 to TRBJ2-3; the match to TRBD2 covers 8 bases. V lost 6 bases to trimming and J lost 8 bases; unmatched junction nucleotides: 13. Germline lookup yields CDR1 LNHDA and CDR2 SQIVND (reference sequence). This CDR3 has 15 amino acids. For the CDR3, the DNA is TGTGCCAGTAGCGCGGGGGGCGGGCGGATCGGTACGCAGTATTTT. Protein: CASSAGGGRIGTQYF.

The V call is TRBV7-2, the J call TRBJ2-1, with D tentatively TRBD2 (5 bases). This CDR3 is 16 amino acids long. Germline lookup yields CDR1 SGHTA and CDR2 FQGNSA. Trimming removed 2 bases at V and 0 bases at J, with 11 bases between. This CDR3 is CASSLMSGSSYNEQFF. The DNA of the CDR3 is TGTGCCAGCAGCTTAATGAGTGGGAGCTCCTACAATGAGCAGTTCTTC.

The V call is TRBV9, the J call TRBJ2-3, with D perhaps given as TRBD1 or TRBD2 (5 bases each). CDR1 and CDR2 from the germline V gene are SGDLS and YYNGEE. V was shortened by 4 bases and J by 1 base, with 13 bases between the two germline ends. This CDR3 is built from 15 residues. The chain's CDR3 is CASSPQGRRTDTQYF. The CDR3 DNA reads as TGTGCCAGCAGCCCCCAGGGACGGCGCACAGATACGCAGTATTTT.

The sample holds a few counts of this clone. The rearrangement links TRBV13 to TRBJ2-1; a weak D match, TRBD1 (6 bases). V gave up 5 bases and J gave up 1 base, with 15 bases separating them. The CDR3 is 16 residues long. CDR1 and CDR2 (germline): PRHDT, FYEKMQ (reference sequence). CDR3 protein: CASSRRGDRSYNEQFF. In DNA, the CDR3 is TGTGCCAGCAGCCGACGGGGAGACAGGTCCTACAATGAGCAGTTCTTC.

CDR3 nucleotide sequence: TGTGCCAGCAGTACCTATGTCCGGGAGGGAGATAAGGCCCTCCACTTT. The encoded protein is CASSTYVREGDKALHF. The gene calls are TRBV5-5 and TRBJ1-6; D unresolved. Deletions cut 5 bases from V and 14 bases from J, with 26 bases between. The CDR3 runs to 16 residues. CDR1 is SGHKS and CDR2 is YYEKEE in the germline V gene (reference sequence).

This clone is classed as medium-sized. This sequence joins TRBV27 and TRBJ2-5; 8 bases are a match to TRBD2. The CDR3 covers 13 residues. J lost 7 bases, V lost 6 bases, and 7 bases had no gene match. Germline assignment: CDR1 MNHEY and CDR2 SMNVEV (reference sequence). This CDR3 reads CASSPTGGGTQYF. CDR3 sequence (DNA): TGTGCCAGCAGCCCCACCGGGGGGGGGACCCAGTACTTC.

The J gene is TRBJ2-3, the V gene TRBV4-1; 8 bases line up with TRBD2. V trimming: 0 bases; J trimming: 0 bases; junction bases outside the gene matches: 2. This CDR3 spans 16 amino acids. The germline CDR1 and CDR2 sequences are MGHRA and YSYEKL. CDR3 bases: TGCGCCAGCAGCCAAGATGGGACTAGGAGCACAGATACGCAGTATTTT. It codes for CASSQDGTRSTDTQYF.

The V call is TRBV5-1, the J call TRBJ2-7, with D perhaps matching TRBD2 (7 bases). The CDR3 consists of 14 residues. The V end was cut by 0 bases, the J end by 5 bases, with 12 bases between. Germline CDR1 reads SGHRS; CDR2 reads YFSETQ. CDR3 DNA: TGCGCCAGCAGCTTGGGGGGAGGGGGAAACGAGCAGTACTTC. This sequence encodes CASSLGGGGNEQYF.

This clone was seen a few times. The V call is TRBV7-9, the J call TRBJ1-5; no clear D gene. The CDR3 loop spans 11 amino acids. CDR1 and CDR2 from the germline V gene are SEHNR and FQNEAQ (reference sequence). V was pared by 8 bases and J by 5 bases, with 7 bases between. The CDR3 sequence is CASGHDQPQHF. For the CDR3, the DNA is TGTGCCAGCGGCCACGATCAGCCCCAGCATTTT.

This clone has more than one count but fewer than ten. In DNA form, the CDR3 reads TGTGCCAGCAGTTTAAGGGGGCTAGCGGGAGGCCACTACACAGATACGCAGTATTTT. This codes for CASSLRGLAGGHYTDTQYF. The chain carries TRBV27 and TRBJ2-3, with 11 positions matching TRBD2. The CDR3 has 19 residues. Germline assignment: CDR1 MNHEY and CDR2 SMNVEV (reference sequence). The V segment lost 2 bases and the J segment 2 bases; nucleotides outside the gene matches: 12.

DNA of the CDR3: TGTGCCAGCAGCTTACTAGTGGCAGGGGGCACAAATTCACCCCTCCACTTT. This translates into CASSLLVAGGTNSPLHF. The J gene is TRBJ1-6, the V gene TRBV11-2, with TRBD1 matching over 8 bases. Germline-derived CDR1 and CDR2 are SGHAT and FQNNGV. V shed 2 bases and J 7 bases; nucleotides not matched to a gene: 10. This CDR3 has 17 residues.

This chain connects TRBV5-6 to TRBJ2-2, with D maybe TRBD1 (6 bases). This CDR3 is built from 14 residues. V lost 8 bases, J lost 8 bases, and 19 bases lay in between. The V gene's germline CDR1 is SGHDT and CDR2 YYEEEE. The CDR3 protein is CASSTGTNFGELFF. The CDR3, as DNA: TGTGCCAGTAGCACCGGGACAAACTTTGGGGAGCTGTTTTTT.